The 17 T cell receptor beta chains below all came from one sample that was sequenced in a study of OX40 agonist ivuxolimab in advanced cancers. Libraries were prepared by immunoSEQ multiplex PCR; TCRdb keeps only in-frame clonotypes and omits some of them. The repertoire holds tens of thousands of clones, with roughly four fifths as singletons. The sample was CD4+ or CD8+ T cells sorted from blood, taken in a trial of the OX40 agonist ivuxolimab. These receptors were taken from an adult with an advanced solid tumor such as melanoma, head and neck, liver or kidney cancer.

The chain links TRBV5-1 to TRBJ1-1; D is ambiguous. The CDR3 sequence is 13 residues long. Deletions cut 7 bases from V and 0 bases from J, with 10 bases between. Germline-derived CDR1 and CDR2 are SGHRS and YFSETQ. The CDR3 protein is CASWAGLNTEAFF. Here the CDR3 DNA reads TGCGCCAGCTGGGCGGGTCTGAACACTGAAGCTTTCTTT. Variable domain in full (rest from reference TRBV5-1 and TRBJ1-1): KAGVTQTPRYLIKTRGQQVTLSCSPISGHRSVSWYQQTPGQGLQFLFEYFSETQRNKGNFPGRFSGRQFSNSRSEMNVSTLELGDSALYLCASWAGLNTEAFFGQGTRLTVV.

The gene calls are TRBV5-6 and TRBJ2-1; no reliable D call. The CDR3 has 15 amino acids. V lost 0 bases, J lost 12 bases, and 19 bases lay in between. Germline V gene lookup returns CDR1 SGHDT and CDR2 YYEEEE. As DNA, the CDR3 is TGTGCCAGCAGCTTGGTGGGCAGAGTTACTAAGGGGCAGTTCTTC. Residues: CASSLVGRVTKGQFF.

The rearrangement uses TRBV4-3 and TRBJ2-1; 8 nucleotides agree with TRBD1. V trimming: 0 bases; J trimming: 8 bases; junction bases outside the gene matches: 15. CDR3 length: 18 amino acids. Per the germline V gene, CDR1 is LGHNA and CDR2 is YSLEER. The CDR3 loop is CASSQDLAGGPRGHEQFF. CDR3 in DNA: TGCGCCAGCAGCCAAGATCTTGCAGGGGGCCCCAGGGGCCATGAGCAGTTCTTC.

This CDR3 reads CASSHGRGYSNQPQHF. CDR3 coding DNA: TGCGCCAGCAGTCACGGACGGGGTTATAGCAATCAGCCCCAGCATTTT. This chain links TRBV10-2 with TRBJ1-5; D is unclear. Germline-derived CDR1 and CDR2 are WSHSY and SAAADI. Trimming pared 5 bases from V and 0 bases from J, leaving 14 bases between. CDR3 length: 16 residues.

The CDR3 is CASSIETSNEQFF. CDR3 nucleotides: TGTGCCAGTAGTATAGAGACTAGCAATGAGCAGTTCTTC. The chain carries TRBV19 and TRBJ2-1; weak D call: TRBD2 (6 bases). Trimming shortened V by 0 bases and J by 6 bases, and 6 bases separated the two germline ends. Germline values: CDR1 LNHDA, CDR2 SQIVND (reference sequence). This CDR3 contains 13 residues.

This chain joins TRBV28 and TRBJ1-2, with no clear D. The CDR3 covers 12 residues. CDR1 is MDHEN, CDR2 SYDVKM, per germline. V lost 2 bases and J 8 bases, leaving 9 bases between the germline ends. The CDR3 sequence: CASSLLPTGYTF. The CDR3 DNA reads TGTGCCAGCAGTTTACTCCCCACGGGCTACACCTTC.

The chain joins TRBV5-1 to TRBJ2-5, with 10 bases fitting TRBD2. The CDR3 spans 16 residues. CDR1 SGHRS and CDR2 YFSETQ come from the germline V gene. V shed 4 bases, J shed 4 bases, and the junction held 10 bases outside the gene matches. The CDR3: CASSLAGTSVPETQYF. The CDR3, as DNA: TGCGCCAGCAGCCTCGCCGGGACTAGCGTCCCAGAGACCCAGTACTTC.

V gene TRBV5-4 combines with J gene TRBJ2-1; weak D call: TRBD1 (6 bases). The CDR3 contains 16 residues. Looked up from germline, CDR1 is SGHNT and CDR2 is YYREEE (reference sequence). Trimming stripped 1 base from V and 6 bases from J, with 17 bases between. In DNA, the CDR3 is TGTGCCAGCAGCTTGCAGGGGAGAACGGCCGCCAATGAGCAGTTCTTC. This sequence encodes CASSLQGRTAANEQFF. The variable domain in full, with the rest retrieved from reference TRBV5-4 and TRBJ2-1, is ETGVTQSPTHLIKTRGQQVTLRCSSQSGHNTVSWYQQALGQGPQFIFQYYREEENGRGNFPPRFSGLQFPNYSSELNVNALELDDSALYLCASSLQGRTAANEQFFGPGTRLTVL.

The chain employs TRBV28 and TRBJ1-6, with D possibly TRBD1 on 5 matching bases. Per germline, CDR1 MDHEN and CDR2 SYDVKM. The CDR3 consists of 13 residues. Trimming pared 11 bases from V and 10 bases from J, leaving 18 bases between. The CDR3 sequence is CALGGSGESPLHF. The CDR3 region has the DNA TGTGCCCTCGGGGGGTCCGGGGAGTCACCCCTCCACTTT.

The rearrangement uses TRBV28 and TRBJ2-1, with D hard to call. Trimming stripped 3 bases from V and 3 bases from J, with 9 bases between. CDR3 size: 14 residues. The germline V gene encodes CDR1 MDHEN and CDR2 SYDVKM. This chain's CDR3 is CASSFYNNYNEQFF. CDR3 DNA: TGTGCCAGCAGTTTCTATAACAACTACAATGAGCAGTTCTTC.

The V gene is TRBV29-1, the J gene TRBJ2-3, with D unresolved. The CDR3 sequence is 15 residues long. From germline, CDR1 is SQVTM and CDR2 ANQGSEA. The germline V and J ends were trimmed by 1 base and 2 bases, with 13 bases remaining between them. CDR3 in amino acids: CSVEGWADSTDTQYF. In DNA, the CDR3 is TGCAGCGTTGAAGGTTGGGCGGATTCCACAGATACGCAGTATTTT.

This clone was counted a single time. V is TRBV5-1 and J is TRBJ2-7; weak D call: TRBD2 (5 bases). The V gene lost 3 bases and the J gene lost 2 bases, with 9 bases spanning the gap. The CDR3 is made up of 13 amino acids. Germline loops: CDR1 SGHRS, CDR2 YFSETQ. The CDR3 loop is CASSSPGTYEQYF. The CDR3, as DNA: TGCGCCAGCAGCTCCCCCGGGACCTACGAGCAGTACTTC.

The chain joins TRBV29-1 to TRBJ2-3; 13 bases fit TRBD2. The length of the CDR3 is 15 residues. Germline CDR1 reads SQVTM; CDR2 reads ANQGSEA. With V trimmed by 6 bases and J by 5 bases, 8 bases remained unmatched. The CDR3, as DNA: TGCAGCGTATTACTAGCGGGAGGGCCAATAGATACGCAGTATTTT. It is translated as CSVLLAGGPIDTQYF.

This chain connects TRBV7-2 to TRBJ1-3; 9 positions agree with TRBD1. This CDR3 comprises 19 residues. CDR1 and CDR2 from the germline V gene are SGHTA and FQGNSA. Trimming removed 2 bases from V and 2 bases from J; junction bases left unmatched: 13. The CDR3 region is CASSLRTGTGILAGNTIYF. The CDR3 DNA is TGTGCCAGCAGCTTAAGAACCGGGACAGGGATTTTAGCTGGAAACACCATATATTTT.

This clone was detected once. The rearrangement links TRBV2 to TRBJ2-1; 7 bases are a match to TRBD2. V lost 7 bases, J lost 0 bases, and 6 bases stayed unmatched. Germline lookup yields CDR1 SNHLY and CDR2 FYNNEI. This CDR3 has 15 amino acids. The CDR3 sequence is CASMDLAVSYNEQFF. As DNA, the CDR3 is TGTGCCAGCATGGATCTAGCGGTCTCCTACAATGAGCAGTTCTTC.

V and J are TRBV19 and TRBJ2-3, with D perhaps being TRBD1 or TRBD2 (5 bases each). The V and J ends lost 7 bases and 5 bases respectively, with 16 bases between them. Germline V gene lookup returns CDR1 LNHDA and CDR2 SQIVND (reference sequence). The CDR3 covers 14 residues. CDR3 in DNA: TGTGCCAGTAAACCCGGGACGGCTCAAGATACGCAGTATTTT. Translated, it gives CASKPGTAQDTQYF.

The chain recombines TRBV2 with TRBJ2-7; D is unresolved. Trimming took 7 bases from V and 6 from J, leaving 10 bases between them. The CDR3 is 11 amino acids. Germline loops: CDR1 SNHLY, CDR2 FYNNEI. CDR3 region: CASNRRAEQYF. CDR3 nucleotide sequence: TGTGCCAGCAACAGAAGGGCCGAGCAGTACTTC.